The 21 T cell receptor beta chains reported below all come from one sample, sequenced in a study of blood T cells in healthy people across ages (dated by TCRdb to the mid-2010s). Receptor amplification or capture employed 5' RACE. The listed sequencing device is Illumina HiSeq 2500. A second roughly 6 to 12 cycle PCR used a sample-barcoded 5' primer and a J-beta primer mix. The public reads were run again by TCRdb, first through fastp at Q25 and then through MiXCR, and only productive beta chains were kept. Records with the same CDR3 protein are collapsed into one entry carrying the most frequent genes and DNA. The sample yields approximately 960,000 distinct CDR3 sequences; under 35% were counted once. The ten top clones hold about a tenth of the sample. Another study also made use of these data, one on T cells of mothers and their children.

Sequenced input: blood. The receptors shown here come from a woman between 40 and 55 years old in good health.

This clonotype came up a few times. The chain carries TRBV5-6 and TRBJ1-5; TRBD1 is a possible D gene (5 bases). Deletions cut 4 bases from V and 5 bases from J, with 16 bases between. Germline values: CDR1 SGHDT, CDR2 YYEEEE. This CDR3 is built from 15 residues. Here the CDR3 DNA reads TGTGCCAGCAGCCCCGGAGGGGTTGGTGATCAGCCCCAGCATTTT. Its translation is CASSPGGVGDQPQHF.

CDR3 sequence reads: CASSPSTSGGGNEQYF. The CDR3 DNA is TGTGCCAGCAGCCCTTCGACTAGCGGGGGGGGCAATGAGCAGTACTTC. The chain employs TRBV9 and TRBJ2-7; 14 bases align to TRBD2. The CDR3 is 16 residues long. Germline V lookup: CDR1 SGDLS, CDR2 YYNGEE. Unmatched junction bases numbered 10, after V lost 4 bases and J lost 7 bases. The full variable domain, in which reference TRBV9 and TRBJ2-7 provide the parts outside the CDR3, is DSGVTQTPKHLITATGQRVTLRCSPRSGDLSVYWYQQSLDQGLQFLIQYYNGEERAKGNILERFSAQQFPDLHSELNLSSLELGDSALYFCASSPSTSGGGNEQYFGPGTRLTVT.

The chain has TRBV12-3 or TRBV12-4 and TRBJ2-5; 12 nucleotides line up with TRBD2. J lost 11 bases, V lost 4 bases, and 11 bases had no gene match. The CDR3 length is 15 residues. CDR3 sequence reads: CASSWYGLAGGEQYF. Here the CDR3 DNA reads TGTGCCAGCAGTTGGTATGGGCTAGCGGGGGGGGAGCAGTACTTC.

This clonotype was seen repeatedly, ten times or more. The genes are TRBV6-6 and TRBJ1-6; 9 nucleotides agree with TRBD1. CDR3 size: 15 residues. Germline values: CDR1 MNHNY, CDR2 SVGAGI (reference sequence). J lost 14 bases, V lost 5 bases, and 13 bases had no gene match. This CDR3 reads CASSDRGTRRSSLHF. The CDR3 DNA sequence: TGTGCCAGCAGTGACAGGGGGACCCGCCGTTCGTCCCTCCACTTT.

This clonotype is medium-sized. CDR3 sequence (DNA): TGTGCCAGCAGTTACGGACTAGCGGGCTCCTACGAGCAGTACTTC. Its protein is CASSYGLAGSYEQYF. The rearrangement uses TRBV6-2 or TRBV6-3 and TRBJ2-7; 11 bases match TRBD2. This CDR3 has 15 amino acids. CDR1 and CDR2 from the germline V gene are MNHEY and SVGEGT. V gave up 2 bases and J gave up 0 bases; unmatched junction bases: 0.

There are many counts of this clonotype. This chain connects TRBV6-2 or TRBV6-3 to TRBJ2-1; 11 nucleotides line up with TRBD2. The CDR3 is made up of 20 amino acids. The germline V gene encodes CDR1 MNHEY and CDR2 SVGEGT. Germline trimming cut 0 bases from V and 7 bases from J; bases unmatched to any gene: 17. DNA for the CDR3: TGTGCCAGCAGTTACTCGATGGGTAGCGGGGGGGCCAGACGGGGGAATGAGCAGTTCTTC. It yields the protein CASSYSMGSGGARRGNEQFF.

The chain has TRBV6-1 and TRBJ2-5; possibly TRBD1 for D (6 bases). The CDR3 extends over 14 amino acids. Trimming took off 6 bases at V and 2 bases at J, with 13 bases between the two ends. Germline CDR1 is MNHNS and CDR2 is SASEGT. The chain's CDR3 is CASRLGTYQETQYF. The DNA for the CDR3 is TGTGCCAGCAGATTGGGGACATATCAAGAGACCCAGTACTTC.

The chain uses TRBV5-1 and TRBJ2-4; D may be TRBD1 (6 bases). The tail of the sequence fits TRBJ2-7 better, so the J call may be wrong. The CDR3 runs to 11 residues. Germline V CDR1 and CDR2: SGHRS, YFSETQ. The CDR3 DNA follows: TGCGCCAGCGGGGGCAGACACGAGCAGTACTTC. It is translated as CASGGRHEQYF.

There are a few counts of this clonotype. The rearrangement links TRBV20-1 to TRBJ2-3, with TRBD2 matching over 10 bases. The CDR3 is made up of 16 amino acids. Germline V gives CDR1 DFQATT, CDR2 SNEGSKA (reference sequence). Germline trimming cut 3 bases from V and 1 base from J; bases unmatched to any gene: 7. DNA for the CDR3: TGCAGTGCTAGTGTTATCGGGACTAGCGGCACAGATACGCAGTATTTT. Residues: CSASVIGTSGTDTQYF.

The chain employs TRBV20-1 and TRBJ2-5; TRBD1 matches 8 bases. The CDR3 is 15 amino acids. The junction had 9 bases not matched to a gene; V was cut back by 5 bases and J by 1 base. CDR1 is DFQATT and CDR2 is SNEGSKA in the germline V gene (reference sequence). CDR3 amino acids: CSAEDIDRGQETQYF. As DNA, the CDR3 is TGCAGTGCTGAAGACATAGACAGGGGCCAAGAGACCCAGTACTTC.

This chain connects TRBV7-2 to TRBJ1-1; no reliable D call. There are 16 residues in the CDR3. Germline CDR1 is SGHTA and CDR2 is FQGNSA. The V end lost 2 bases, the J end lost 4 bases, and 17 bases lay between the germline ends. CDR3 sequence reads: CASSLRTGGYGTEAFF. DNA of the CDR3: TGTGCCAGCAGCTTAAGGACGGGAGGGTATGGCACTGAAGCTTTCTTT.

Notes on this clonotype: This may be a read error, as it is one base from a much larger clone. The chain links TRBV9 to TRBJ2-7, with 12 bases fitting TRBD2. The CDR3 is 14 amino acids. Germline loops: CDR1 SGDLS, CDR2 YYNGEE. The CDR3, as DNA: TGTGCCAGCAGCGTAGGACTAGCGGGGGACGAGCGGTACTTC. As protein: CASSVGLAGDERYF.

This chain uses TRBV2 with TRBJ2-7, with D perhaps TRBD2 (6 bases). The CDR3 runs 15 residues. The V end lost 2 bases, the J end lost 1 base, and 12 bases lay between the germline ends. Germline values: CDR1 SNHLY, CDR2 FYNNEI. The CDR3 DNA follows: TGTGCCAGCAGTGAAATCGGCGGGGTATCCTACGAGCAGTACTTC. Translated: CASSEIGGVSYEQYF.

This clonotype was seen many times. A read error may be the cause here, since a much bigger clone is one base away. This chain joins TRBV6-4 and TRBJ2-6; 7 bases agree with TRBD1. The CDR3 covers 16 residues. Germline V lookup: CDR1 MRHNA, CDR2 SNTAGT. The DNA of the CDR3 is TGTGCCAGCAGTGACTCAGGGGGCTCTGGGGCCAACGTCCGGACTTTC. Translating gives CASSDSGGSGANVRTF.

This clonotype appeared a few times. DNA of the CDR3: TGCGCCAGCAGCCAAGTCTCCCGGAACACTGAAGCTTTCTTT. Encoded protein: CASSQVSRNTEAFF. The gene calls are TRBV4-1 and TRBJ1-1; D remains ambiguous. V was cut by 1 base and J by 1 base, with 7 bases left in between. Looked up from germline, CDR1 is MGHRA and CDR2 is YSYEKL. This CDR3 spans 14 amino acids.

The chain joins TRBV27 to TRBJ2-1; 7 bases map to TRBD1. Per the germline V gene, CDR1 is MNHEY and CDR2 is SMNVEV (reference sequence). Germline trimming cut 5 bases from V and 13 bases from J; bases unmatched to any gene: 5. The length of the CDR3 is 11 residues. The CDR3 spells CASSQGETQFF. CDR3 DNA: TGTGCCAGCAGTCAGGGGGAGACCCAGTTCTTC.

This clonotype has a handful of counts. The chain carries TRBV5-1 and TRBJ2-1; tentatively, D is TRBD1 (6 bases). Germline V CDR1 and CDR2: SGHRS, YFSETQ. V lost 5 bases and J lost 6, with 12 bases in between. The CDR3 loop spans 13 amino acids. Here the CDR3 reads CASRGASSNEQFF. CDR3 coding DNA: TGCGCCAGCAGGGGGGCCTCGTCCAATGAGCAGTTCTTC.

This clonotype was found a few times. V and J are TRBV2 and TRBJ2-4; D possibly uses TRBD1 or TRBD2 (5 bases each). Germline V lookup: CDR1 SNHLY, CDR2 FYNNEI. With 8 bases removed from V and 13 bases from J, the gap between germline ends came to 21 bases. The length of the CDR3 is 13 residues. The CDR3 DNA sequence: TGTGCCAGCGCTCCCCGAGAGGGGTATGAGCAGTACTTC. This gives the protein CASAPREGYEQYF.

This clonotype was found a few times. The V gene is TRBV29-1, the J gene TRBJ1-2, with TRBD1 identical over 10 bases. The CDR3 consists of 14 residues. The V segment lost 3 bases and the J segment 3 bases; nucleotides outside the gene matches: 4. Germline CDR1 reads SQVTM; CDR2 reads ANQGSEA. CDR3 in DNA: TGCAGCGTTGAGAGACAGGGGGCTTACTATGGCTACACCTTC. Protein product: CSVERQGAYYGYTF.

The table lists this clonotype with many counts. V and J are TRBV20-1 and TRBJ2-1; TRBD2 agrees at 8 bases. The CDR3 is 16 residues long. The V segment lost 6 bases and the J segment 4 bases; nucleotides outside the gene matches: 14. The germline V gene has CDR1 DFQATT and CDR2 SNEGSKA (reference sequence). The chain's CDR3 is CSATALTGGLYNEQFF. The CDR3 nucleotides are TGCAGTGCGACAGCATTGACGGGGGGGTTATACAATGAGCAGTTCTTC.

This clonotype occurred a few times. This rearrangement joins TRBV5-1 to TRBJ2-3, with a possible D match to TRBD1 (5 bases). The CDR3 spans 12 residues. Germline CDR1 SGHRS, CDR2 YFSETQ. V shed 4 bases and J shed 11 bases, with 14 bases lying between them. The CDR3 reads CASSTEGVRQYF. The CDR3 DNA sequence: TGCGCCAGCAGCACGGAAGGGGTAAGGCAGTATTTT.